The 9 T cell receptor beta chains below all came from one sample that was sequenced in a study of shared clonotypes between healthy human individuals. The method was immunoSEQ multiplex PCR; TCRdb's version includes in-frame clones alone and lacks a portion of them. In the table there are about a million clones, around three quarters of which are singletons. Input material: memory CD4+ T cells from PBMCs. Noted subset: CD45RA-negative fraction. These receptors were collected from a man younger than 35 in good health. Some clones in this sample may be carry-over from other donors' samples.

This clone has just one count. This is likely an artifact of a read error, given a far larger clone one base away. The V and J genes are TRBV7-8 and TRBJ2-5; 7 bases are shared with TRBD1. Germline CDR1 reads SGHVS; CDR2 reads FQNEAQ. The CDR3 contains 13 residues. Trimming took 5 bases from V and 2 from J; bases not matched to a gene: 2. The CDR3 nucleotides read TGTGCCAGCAGCCAGGGACAGCAAGAGACCCAGTACTTC. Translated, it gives CASSQGQQETQYF.

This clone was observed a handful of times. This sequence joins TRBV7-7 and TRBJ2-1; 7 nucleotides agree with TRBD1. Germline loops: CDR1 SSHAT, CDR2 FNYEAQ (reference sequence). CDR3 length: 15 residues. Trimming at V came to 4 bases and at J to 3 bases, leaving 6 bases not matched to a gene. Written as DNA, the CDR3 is TGTGCCAGCAGCTGGGGGCAGGGGGTCTACAATGAGCAGTTCTTC. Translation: CASSWGQGVYNEQFF.

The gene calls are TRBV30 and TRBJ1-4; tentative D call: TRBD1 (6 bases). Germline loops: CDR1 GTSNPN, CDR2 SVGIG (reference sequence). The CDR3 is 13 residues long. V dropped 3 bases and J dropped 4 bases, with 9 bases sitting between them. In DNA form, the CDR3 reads TGTGCCTGGAGCCAGGGGATTAATGAAAAACTGTTTTTT. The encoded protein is CAWSQGINEKLFF.

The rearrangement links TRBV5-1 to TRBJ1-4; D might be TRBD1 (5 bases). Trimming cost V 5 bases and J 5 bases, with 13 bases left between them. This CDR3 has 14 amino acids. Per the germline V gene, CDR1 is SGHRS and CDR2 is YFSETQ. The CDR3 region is CASRAGTGNEKLFF. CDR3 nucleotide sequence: TGCGCCAGCAGAGCCGGGACCGGGAATGAAAAACTGTTTTTT.

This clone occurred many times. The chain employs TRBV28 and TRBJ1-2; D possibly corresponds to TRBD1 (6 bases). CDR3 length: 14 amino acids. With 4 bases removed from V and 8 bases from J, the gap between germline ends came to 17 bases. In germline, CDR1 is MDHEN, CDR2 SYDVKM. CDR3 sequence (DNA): TGTGCCAGCAGTTCGACGACGGACAGTCGGGGCTACACCTTC. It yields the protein CASSSTTDSRGYTF.

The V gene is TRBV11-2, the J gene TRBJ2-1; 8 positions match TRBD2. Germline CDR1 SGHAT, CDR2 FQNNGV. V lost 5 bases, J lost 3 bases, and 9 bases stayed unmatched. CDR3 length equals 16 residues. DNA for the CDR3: TGTGCCAGCAGCCCTCTGGGACTAGGAGGCTACAATGAGCAGTTCTTC. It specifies CASSPLGLGGYNEQFF. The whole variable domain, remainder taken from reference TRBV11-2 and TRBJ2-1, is EAGVAQSPRYKIIEKRQSVAFWCNPISGHATLYWYQQILGQGPKLLIQFQNNGVVDDSQLPKDRFSAERLKGVDSTLKIQPAKLEDSAVYLCASSPLGLGGYNEQFFGPGTRLTVL.

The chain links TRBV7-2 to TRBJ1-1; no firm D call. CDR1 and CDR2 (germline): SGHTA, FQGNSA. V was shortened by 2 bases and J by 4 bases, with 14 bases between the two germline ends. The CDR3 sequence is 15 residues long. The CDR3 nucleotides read TGTGCCAGCAGCTTACCTCAGGTAGGGAGCACTGAAGCTTTCTTT. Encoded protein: CASSLPQVGSTEAFF.

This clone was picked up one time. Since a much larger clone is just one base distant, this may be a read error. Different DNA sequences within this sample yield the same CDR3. The CDR3 loop is CASSPTGDYGYTF. The CDR3 region has the DNA TGTGCCAGCAGCCCGACAGGAGACTATGGCTACACCTTC. The V and J genes are TRBV14 and TRBJ1-2; D is possibly TRBD1 (6 bases). V lost 4 bases to trimming and J lost 3 bases, with 9 bases between them. The CDR3 length is 13 residues. Germline values: CDR1 SGHDN, CDR2 FVKESK.

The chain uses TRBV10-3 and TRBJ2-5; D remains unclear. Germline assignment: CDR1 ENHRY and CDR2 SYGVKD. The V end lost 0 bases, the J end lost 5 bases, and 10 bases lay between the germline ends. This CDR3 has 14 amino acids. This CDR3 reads CAISESMVGETQYF. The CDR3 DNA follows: TGTGCCATCAGTGAGTCGATGGTGGGGGAGACCCAGTACTTC.